This entry lists 20 T cell receptor beta chains sequenced from one sample in a study of cytomegalovirus exposure and HLA in healthy donors. Use of 60 Vbeta and 13 Jbeta primers characterized the PCR. Assay: immunoSEQ multiplex PCR; the TCRdb copy retains only in-frame clones and omits some. The sample yields fewer than 250,000 clones, 77% seen once. The sample comprised PBMCs. Every receptor here comes from a woman in her twenties or thirties in good health and CMV-seropositive.

The chain employs TRBV6-5 and TRBJ1-6; D gene ambiguous. The CDR3 is 15 residues long. Germline V gives CDR1 MNHEY, CDR2 SVGAGI. V lost 6 bases and J lost 8, with 17 bases in between. CDR3 nucleotide sequence: TGTGCCAGCAGCCTCCGGTCCTCCAGCGATTCACCCCTCCACTTT. This sequence encodes CASSLRSSSDSPLHF.

The table lists this clone with a count of one. The V call is TRBV7-9, the J call TRBJ1-2; D might be TRBD1 (6 bases). There are 15 residues in the CDR3. Germline V CDR1 and CDR2: SEHNR, FQNEAQ (reference sequence). V was shortened by 7 bases and J by 1 base, with 16 bases between the two germline ends. The CDR3, as DNA: TGTGCCAGCACCAAGAGGGACATTCATAACTATGGCTACACCTTC. Its translation: CASTKRDIHNYGYTF.

The chain links TRBV6-1 to TRBJ2-7; 9 nucleotides agree with TRBD1. This CDR3 comprises 15 residues. Germline lookup yields CDR1 MNHNS and CDR2 SASEGT. Trimming cost V 4 bases and J 2 bases; bases outside gene matches: 6. For the CDR3, the DNA is TGTGCCAGCAGTGGCCTTCGACAGGGGGCCTACGAGCAGTACTTC. Translated: CASSGLRQGAYEQYF.

This chain uses TRBV2 with TRBJ1-6; no clear D gene. This CDR3 region has 16 residues. Germline-derived CDR1 and CDR2 are SNHLY and FYNNEI. The germline V and J ends were trimmed by 2 bases and 5 bases, with 13 bases remaining between them. The DNA of the CDR3 is TGTGCCAGCAGTGAATATGGCAAGAGCGATAATTCACCCCTCCACTTT. It encodes CASSEYGKSDNSPLHF.

The rearrangement links TRBV21-1 to TRBJ2-1; TRBD1 was called by the table and not checked on the DNA. TRBV21-1 is shown as a pseudogene. The CDR3 runs 17 residues. The CDR3 protein is CASSNRRQFWSYNEQFF. CDR3 DNA sequence: TGTGCCAGCAGCAACCGGAGACAGTTTTGGTCCTACAATGAGCAGTTCTTC.

J is TRBJ2-1 and V is TRBV9; tentative D call: TRBD2 (7 bases). CDR3 length equals 15 residues. CDR1 SGDLS and CDR2 YYNGEE come from the germline V gene. Between the trimmed V and J ends, which lost 3 bases and 7 bases, there was a span of 17 bases. The CDR3 DNA is TGTGCCAGCAGCGCCCCGGGGGGCGCTCGAAATGAGCAGTTCTTC. Amino acids: CASSAPGGARNEQFF. The whole variable domain, remainder taken from reference TRBV9 and TRBJ2-1, is DSGVTQTPKHLITATGQRVTLRCSPRSGDLSVYWYQQSLDQGLQFLIQYYNGEERAKGNILERFSAQQFPDLHSELNLSSLELGDSALYFCASSAPGGARNEQFFGPGTRLTVL.

V gene TRBV7-2 combines with J gene TRBJ2-7; perhaps TRBD2 as D (5 bases). V gave up 3 bases and J gave up 2 bases, with 11 bases separating them. The CDR3 runs 14 residues. Germline assignment: CDR1 SGHTA and CDR2 FQGNSA. CDR3 coding DNA: TGTGCCAGCAGCTTCTCCGGGAAAACCTACGAGCAGTACTTC. It translates to CASSFSGKTYEQYF.

The chain uses TRBV25-1 and TRBJ2-3, with TRBD1 as a possible D gene (6 bases). V was clipped by 6 bases and J by 2 bases, with 15 bases between them. Germline assignment: CDR1 MGHDK and CDR2 SYGVNS. The CDR3 is 15 residues long. The CDR3 loop is CASSPLGQNTDTQYF. The CDR3 nucleotides read TGTGCCAGCAGCCCCCTCGGACAGAACACAGATACGCAGTATTTT.

In regard to this clone: One junction end does not reproduce the germline sequence, and a read error may be involved. The CDR3 loop is CASGYTGNCGYTF. The CDR3 region has the DNA TGTGCCAGCGGGTATACAGGGAACTGTGGCTACACCTTC. The chain carries TRBV6-6 and TRBJ1-2, with D perhaps TRBD1 (6 bases). CDR1 is MNHNY, CDR2 SVGAGI, per germline (reference sequence). This CDR3 is 13 amino acids long.

J is TRBJ1-5 and V is TRBV4-3; tentative D call: TRBD1 (6 bases). V was shortened by 5 bases and J by 0 bases, with 11 bases between the two germline ends. This CDR3 has 15 residues. The germline V gene has CDR1 LGHNA and CDR2 YSLEER. The DNA of the CDR3 is TGCGCCAGCAGCTGGACAGTCGATAGCAATCAGCCCCAGCATTTT. As protein: CASSWTVDSNQPQHF.

The CDR3 DNA reads as TGTGCCAGCAGCTTAGCGGGGACAGGGGAATATAGCAATCAGCCCCAGCATTTT. As protein: CASSLAGTGEYSNQPQHF. This chain uses TRBV7-8 with TRBJ1-5; 10 nucleotides agree with TRBD1. V lost 0 bases, J lost 0 bases, and 5 bases stayed unmatched. The CDR3 has 18 amino acids. CDR1 SGHVS and CDR2 FQNEAQ come from the germline V gene.

The DNA of the CDR3 is TGTGCCAGCAGCTTACGGACACCGAACACTGAAGCTTTCTTT. It specifies CASSLRTPNTEAFF. The chain joins TRBV7-8 to TRBJ1-1; TRBD1 is a possible D gene (5 bases). The CDR3 length is 14 residues. V dropped 2 bases and J dropped 1 base, with 8 bases sitting between them. Germline loops: CDR1 SGHVS, CDR2 FQNEAQ.

V is TRBV28 and J is TRBJ2-3, with TRBD1 matching over 7 bases. In germline, CDR1 is MDHEN, CDR2 SYDVKM. The V and J ends lost 6 bases and 1 base, in that order; junction bases with no gene match: 4. The CDR3 is made up of 14 amino acids. CDR3 bases: TGTGCCAGCAGCCTCACAGGGGGCACAGATACGCAGTATTTT. This translates into CASSLTGGTDTQYF.

This clone was counted a single time. The rearrangement joins TRBV5-4 to TRBJ2-1; 9 nucleotides agree with TRBD1. The trim removed 4 bases at V and 8 bases at J, leaving 10 bases unmatched. Germline assignment: CDR1 SGHNT and CDR2 YYREEE (reference sequence). This CDR3 contains 15 residues. The CDR3 region has the DNA TGTGCCAGCAGCCTCCGGGACAGGGTCCGGGATGAGCAGTTCTTC. This codes for CASSLRDRVRDEQFF.

The CDR3 DNA is TGTGCCAGCAGCCGAGCGGTGAGCTCCTACGAGCAGTACTTC. This encodes CASSRAVSSYEQYF. The V and J genes are TRBV5-6 and TRBJ2-7; TRBD2 is a possible D gene (5 bases). This CDR3 has 14 residues. CDR1 and CDR2 (germline): SGHDT, YYEEEE. Trimming shortened V by 4 bases and J by 0 bases, and 11 bases separated the two germline ends.

The chain links TRBV14 to TRBJ2-1; D perhaps matches TRBD2 (6 bases). Germline V gene sequence: CDR1 SGHDN, CDR2 FVKESK. With 0 bases removed from V and 0 bases from J, the gap between germline ends came to 15 bases. The CDR3 length is 18 residues. The CDR3 spells CASSQDLGGTPSYNEQFF. The CDR3 DNA reads as TGTGCCAGCAGCCAAGATCTAGGAGGGACCCCCTCCTACAATGAGCAGTTCTTC.

The chain has TRBV29-1 and TRBJ2-1; D not resolved. CDR3 size: 10 residues. V gave up 7 bases and J gave up 9 bases, with 10 bases separating them. Germline CDR1 SQVTM, CDR2 ANQGSEA. CDR3: CSAGRGEQFF. The DNA for the CDR3 is TGCAGCGCCGGAAGAGGTGAGCAGTTCTTC.

The chain couples TRBV2 to TRBJ2-7; the D gene is possibly TRBD1 (6 bases). V lost 6 bases to trimming and J lost 8 bases, with 17 bases between them. Germline V gene lookup returns CDR1 SNHLY and CDR2 FYNNEI. The length of the CDR3 is 13 residues. The CDR3 DNA reads TGTGCCAGCAGCGGAGACAGGATGGCCAAGCAGTACTTC. Translated: CASSGDRMAKQYF.

The rearrangement uses TRBV5-1 and TRBJ1-2, with D possibly being TRBD1 (5 bases). This CDR3 has 14 amino acids. Germline V CDR1 and CDR2: SGHRS, YFSETQ. V was pared by 4 bases and J by 4 bases, with 14 bases between. The CDR3 DNA reads as TGCGCCAGCAGCGGGGACTTTAGCTCCTATGGCTACACCTTC. Translation gives CASSGDFSSYGYTF.

The chain carries TRBV28 and TRBJ2-1; TRBD1 agrees at 9 bases. CDR3 length: 14 residues. Per the germline V gene, CDR1 is MDHEN and CDR2 is SYDVKM. The ends lost 6 bases at V and 10 bases at J; junction bases unmatched: 10. The CDR3 nucleotides are TGTGCCAGCAGAGCCGGGACAGGGCGAGAAGAGCAGTTCTTC. Residues: CASRAGTGREEQFF.